These 27 T cell receptor beta chains came from one sample sequenced in a study of blood T cells in healthy people across ages. Primed by a sample-barcoded 5' primer and a J-beta primer mix, a second PCR proceeded for roughly 6 to 12 cycles. From the 5' RACE reads, TCRdb called clonotypes with MiXCR, one entry per CDR3 protein. Among fewer than 2 million distinct CDR3 sequences listed, about two fifths were seen once. The sample consisted of blood. The receptors were sampled from a human donor in good health.

This clonotype was recorded once. The J gene is TRBJ2-5, the V gene TRBV20-1, with 8 bases identical to TRBD1. V trimming: 6 bases; J trimming: 5 bases; junction bases outside the gene matches: 5. Germline values: CDR1 DFQATT, CDR2 SNEGSKA (reference sequence). The CDR3 runs 12 residues. CDR3 amino acids: CSAVTGAETQYF. In nucleotides, the CDR3 is TGCAGTGCAGTGACAGGGGCCGAGACCCAGTACTTC.

This clonotype was detected only a few times. The V call is TRBV13, the J call TRBJ1-2, with 9 positions matching TRBD1. CDR3 length: 16 amino acids. Germline V CDR1 and CDR2: PRHDT, FYEKMQ (reference sequence). The V and J ends lost 3 bases and 5 bases, in that order; junction bases with no gene match: 10. The CDR3 is CASSFTPGQGSYGYTF. In DNA form, the CDR3 reads TGTGCCAGCAGCTTTACGCCGGGACAGGGATCTTATGGCTACACCTTC. Filled out from reference TRBV13 and TRBJ1-2, the complete variable domain reads AAGVIQSPRHLIKEKRETATLKCYPIPRHDTVYWYQQGPGQDPQFLISFYEKMQSDKGSIPDRFSAQQFSDYHSELNMSSLELGDSALYFCASSFTPGQGSYGYTFGSGTRLTVV.

This clonotype turned up a few times. V gene TRBV29-1 combines with J gene TRBJ1-2, with 9 bases matching TRBD1. This CDR3 contains 13 residues. Germline V gene lookup returns CDR1 SQVTM and CDR2 ANQGSEA. The CDR3 is CTAGDRVKGGYTF. The DNA of the CDR3 is TGCACCGCAGGGGACAGGGTGAAGGGTGGCTACACCTTC.

In this sample, this clonotype turned up a few times. The J gene is TRBJ2-7, the V gene TRBV12-3 or TRBV12-4; 8 nucleotides align to TRBD1. The CDR3 runs 15 residues. Germline trimming cut 4 bases from V and 2 bases from J; bases unmatched to any gene: 7. CDR3 nucleotides: TGTGCCAGCAGTTCCAGGGGGCTTTTCGCCTACGAGCAGTACTTC. Translating gives CASSSRGLFAYEQYF.

The rearrangement joins TRBV20-1 to TRBJ1-4; D is perhaps TRBD1 (6 bases). The CDR3 sequence is 14 residues long. CDR1 and CDR2 (germline): DFQATT, SNEGSKA (reference sequence). Trimming pared 3 bases from V and 6 bases from J, leaving 14 bases between. The CDR3 nucleotides read TGCAGTGCTAGCGATGGCAGGGGAGATGAAAAACTGTTTTTT. Amino acids: CSASDGRGDEKLFF.

In its sample, this clonotype was seen many times. The chain joins TRBV6-5 to TRBJ2-5; 7 bases are a match to TRBD1. The V gene's germline CDR1 is MNHEY and CDR2 SVGAGI. CDR3 size: 15 residues. V lost 6 bases, J lost 5 bases, and 12 bases stayed unmatched. The CDR3 spells CASSPRTGLRETQYF. CDR3 bases: TGTGCCAGCAGCCCCCGGACAGGCCTGAGGGAGACCCAGTACTTC.

This clonotype appeared a few times. J is TRBJ1-1 and V is TRBV2; no clear D. Per germline, CDR1 SNHLY and CDR2 FYNNEI. Trimming took off 5 bases at V and 7 bases at J, with 14 bases between the two ends. CDR3 length: 13 residues. The CDR3 sequence is CASSTESRSEAFF. Here the CDR3 DNA reads TGTGCCAGCAGTACAGAGAGTAGGAGTGAAGCTTTCTTT.

V usage is TRBV29-1 and J usage is TRBJ1-4, with D possibly TRBD1 on 6 matching bases. In germline, CDR1 is SQVTM, CDR2 ANQGSEA. V was trimmed by 6 bases and J by 1 base, leaving 18 bases between them. The CDR3 has 16 amino acids. In DNA, the CDR3 is TGCAGCGTGACCTCCATGGGGGCGGGAACTAATGAAAAACTGTTTTTT. Its translation is CSVTSMGAGTNEKLFF.

CDR3 loop: CASSVGGTDIQYF. The CDR3, as DNA: TGTGCCAGCAGTGTTGGGGGTACCGACATTCAGTACTTC. The chain employs TRBV25-1 and TRBJ2-4, with D perhaps given as TRBD1 or TRBD2 (5 bases each). With 4 bases removed from V and 8 bases from J, the gap between germline ends came to 12 bases. The germline V gene has CDR1 MGHDK and CDR2 SYGVNS. The CDR3 extends over 13 amino acids.

This clonotype was detected only a few times. This chain links TRBV12-3 or TRBV12-4 with TRBJ2-3; unclear D gene. The germline V and J ends were trimmed by 6 bases and 3 bases, with 10 bases remaining between them. There are 13 residues in the CDR3. CDR3 protein: CASSFRRTDTQYF. The DNA for the CDR3 is TGTGCCAGCAGCTTTCGACGGACAGATACGCAGTATTTT.

This clonotype was seen a handful of times. The rearrangement joins TRBV29-1 to TRBJ2-1; TRBD1 matches at 8 bases. The length of the CDR3 is 16 residues. V lost 8 bases to trimming and J lost 7 bases; unmatched junction nucleotides: 19. Germline CDR1 is SQVTM and CDR2 is ANQGSEA. DNA of the CDR3: TGCAGCTCCAGCCGAGCGGACAGGGAATACAGGAATGAGCAGTTCTTC. Encoded protein: CSSSRADREYRNEQFF.

This clonotype was observed at least ten times. This rearrangement joins TRBV29-1 to TRBJ2-7; D might be TRBD1 or TRBD2, each matching 6 bases. V gave up 7 bases and J gave up 3 bases, with 22 bases separating them. Germline V gene data show CDR1 as SQVTM and CDR2 as ANQGSEA. CDR3 length: 15 residues. Here the CDR3 reads CSGRRQRGGLYEQYF. The CDR3 DNA reads as TGCAGCGGCCGGCGACAGAGAGGGGGACTCTACGAGCAGTACTTC.

This chain joins TRBV7-2 and TRBJ2-7; 8 bases line up with TRBD2. The end of the DNA fits TRBJ2-5 better, so the J call may be wrong. The CDR3 runs 14 residues. In germline, CDR1 is SGHTA, CDR2 FQGNSA. This CDR3 is CASSSTSGGGTQYF. The CDR3, as DNA: TGTGCCAGCAGCTCGACGTCCGGGGGGGGGACCCAGTACTTC.

This clonotype was seen only a few times. The J gene is TRBJ2-7, the V gene TRBV6-2 or TRBV6-3; no firm D call. In germline, CDR1 is MNHEY, CDR2 SVGEGT. V was shortened by 0 bases and J by 1 base, with 13 bases between the two germline ends. The CDR3 is 16 residues long. The CDR3 DNA is TGTGCCAGCAGTTACTCAGCAGACACCCTGTCCTACGAGCAGTACTTC. This gives the protein CASSYSADTLSYEQYF.

The rearrangement joins TRBV5-1 to TRBJ2-3; weak D call: TRBD2 (6 bases). The CDR3 loop spans 14 amino acids. Trimming removed 3 bases at V and 6 bases at J, with 14 bases between. Germline CDR1 is SGHRS and CDR2 is YFSETQ. The CDR3 DNA reads TGCGCCAGCAGCTCTGGCGGGGTATGGGATACGCAGTATTTT. Residues: CASSSGGVWDTQYF.

V usage is TRBV4-1 and J usage is TRBJ2-5, with D perhaps matching TRBD1 (7 bases). The J call could be wrong; TRBJ2-7 is a better fit for the DNA end. The CDR3 is 15 residues long. Per the germline V gene, CDR1 is MGHRA and CDR2 is YSYEKL. The chain's CDR3 is CASSQVARGEDEQYF. CDR3 bases: TGCGCCAGCAGCCAAGTTGCCAGGGGGGAAGACGAGCAGTACTTC.

The chain combines TRBV7-6 with TRBJ2-1, with D possibly TRBD2 on 6 matching bases. Germline V gene sequence: CDR1 SGHVS, CDR2 FNYEAQ. With 11 bases removed from V and 2 bases from J, the gap between germline ends came to 13 bases. CDR3 length equals 13 residues. CDR3 bases: TGTGCCGGCGGGGACGGAACCTACAATGAGCAGTTCTTC. As protein: CAGGDGTYNEQFF.

J is TRBJ1-2 and V is TRBV9, with 10 bases fitting TRBD1. The germline V gene has CDR1 SGDLS and CDR2 YYNGEE. J lost 5 bases, V lost 3 bases, and 7 bases had no gene match. The CDR3 covers 15 residues. The CDR3 DNA is TGTGCCAGCAGCGCCGGGACAGGGGTTAGGTATGGCTACACCTTC. This translates into CASSAGTGVRYGYTF.

This chain connects TRBV7-2 to TRBJ2-4; D may be TRBD1 (6 bases). CDR1 is SGHTA, CDR2 FQGNSA, per germline. The V gene lost 3 bases and the J gene lost 13 bases, with 22 bases spanning the gap. CDR3 length: 15 residues. CDR3: CASSFQTGSTYGQYF. The CDR3 bases are TGTGCCAGCAGCTTTCAGACAGGTTCCACCTACGGGCAGTACTTC.

This clonotype was observed a handful of times. This sequence joins TRBV20-1 and TRBJ2-1; 11 bases are a match to TRBD2. Germline lookup yields CDR1 DFQATT and CDR2 SNEGSKA (reference sequence). The junction had 9 bases not matched to a gene; V was cut back by 2 bases and J by 0 bases. CDR3 length: 18 residues. Written as DNA, the CDR3 is TGCAGTGCTAGACGTTCTAGCGGGGGGCCCAGCTCCTACAATGAGCAGTTCTTC. Protein sequence: CSARRSSGGPSSYNEQFF.

The chain uses TRBV5-1 and TRBJ2-2, with D hard to call. Per the germline V gene, CDR1 is SGHRS and CDR2 is YFSETQ. CDR3 length: 16 amino acids. Trimming left V 0 bases short and J 2 bases short, with 11 bases between. The CDR3 bases are TGCGCCAGCAGCTTGGGTCTGGGCCGAAACACCGGGGAGCTGTTTTTT. Its protein product is CASSLGLGRNTGELFF.

The chain links TRBV5-1 to TRBJ2-7; 8 bases align to TRBD2. Per the germline V gene, CDR1 is SGHRS and CDR2 is YFSETQ. There are 15 residues in the CDR3. V lost 0 bases to trimming and J lost 0 bases; unmatched junction nucleotides: 2. The CDR3 DNA sequence: TGCGCCAGCAGCTTGGAGCGGGGGTTCTCCTACGAGCAGTACTTC. Translating it yields CASSLERGFSYEQYF.

The V call is TRBV4-1, the J call TRBJ1-2; D may be TRBD1 (5 bases). Germline CDR1 is MGHRA and CDR2 is YSYEKL. The ends were cut back, 3 bases at V and 2 bases at J, with 7 bases in the middle. The CDR3 consists of 13 residues. For the CDR3, the DNA is TGCGCCAGCAGCCACCCAGGGAACTATGGCTACACCTTC. This sequence encodes CASSHPGNYGYTF.

This clonotype is a singleton in its sample. The chain combines TRBV27 with TRBJ1-5; D possibly corresponds to TRBD1 (5 bases). V lost 7 bases and J lost 9, with 19 bases in between. Per the germline V gene, CDR1 is MNHEY and CDR2 is SMNVEV (reference sequence). CDR3 length equals 14 residues. This chain's CDR3 is CASMRDSGYGPQHF. CDR3 in DNA: TGTGCCAGCATGCGGGACTCTGGATATGGGCCCCAGCATTTT.

This clonotype was recorded a few times. J is TRBJ1-2 and V is TRBV25-1; 7 bases are a match to TRBD1. Germline assignment: CDR1 MGHDK and CDR2 SYGVNS. V trimming: 7 bases; J trimming: 4 bases; junction bases outside the gene matches: 6. The CDR3 covers 13 residues. The CDR3 here is CASIRQGSYGYTF. The CDR3 DNA reads TGTGCCAGCATTCGACAGGGATCCTATGGCTACACCTTC.

Many counts were recorded for this clonotype. The rearrangement uses TRBV5-1 and TRBJ1-2; 8 nucleotides match TRBD1. This CDR3 region has 16 residues. The V and J ends lost 4 bases and 3 bases, in that order; junction bases with no gene match: 11. Germline V gene sequence: CDR1 SGHRS, CDR2 YFSETQ. CDR3 in amino acids: CASSRSTGTGDYGYTF. The CDR3 nucleotides read TGCGCCAGCAGCCGCAGCACCGGGACAGGTGACTATGGCTACACCTTC.

V is TRBV20-1 and J is TRBJ2-7; D unresolved. V dropped 3 bases and J dropped 5 bases, with 8 bases sitting between them. Germline V gene lookup returns CDR1 DFQATT and CDR2 SNEGSKA (reference sequence). This CDR3 contains 11 residues. The CDR3 spells CSARGFHEQYF. The CDR3 nucleotides are TGCAGTGCTAGGGGGTTTCACGAGCAGTACTTC.